This T cell receptor (beta chain) is drawn from a study of OX40 agonist ivuxolimab in advanced cancers. The wider study: Prior anti-PD-1, anti-PD-L1 or anti-CTLA-4 therapy was allowed; approximately 40% had some.

Method: immunoSEQ multiplex PCR; TCRdb's copy keeps in-frame clones and lacks some. This sample carries roughly 70,000 clones, just over 85% of them seen once, and the ten largest clones take roughly 8%. Germline values: CDR1 LGHNT, CDR2 FRNRAP. Trimming took 2 bases from V and 4 from J; bases not matched to a gene: 12. The CDR3 is made up of 17 amino acids. This clonotype was obtained from an adult with an advanced solid tumor such as melanoma, head and neck, liver or kidney cancer. The specimen was CD4+ or CD8+ T cells sorted from blood, collected in a trial of the OX40 agonist ivuxolimab. The rearrangement links TRBV12-5 to TRBJ1-1, with TRBD1 identical over 8 bases. This CDR3 is CASGLFTIRGLGTEAFF. CDR3 in DNA: TGTGCTAGTGGTTTGTTCACGATCAGGGGGCTAGGCACTGAAGCTTTCTTT.